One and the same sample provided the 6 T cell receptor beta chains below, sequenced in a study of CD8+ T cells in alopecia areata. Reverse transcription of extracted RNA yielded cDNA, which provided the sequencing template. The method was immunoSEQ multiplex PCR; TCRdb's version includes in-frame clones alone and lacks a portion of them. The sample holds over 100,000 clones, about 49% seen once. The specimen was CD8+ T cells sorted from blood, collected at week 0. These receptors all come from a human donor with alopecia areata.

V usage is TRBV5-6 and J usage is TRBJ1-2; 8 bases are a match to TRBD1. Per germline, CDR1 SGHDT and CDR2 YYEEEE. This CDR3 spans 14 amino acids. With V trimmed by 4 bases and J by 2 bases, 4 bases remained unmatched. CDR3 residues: CASSGQGFNYGYTF. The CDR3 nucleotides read TGTGCCAGCAGCGGACAGGGTTTCAACTATGGCTACACCTTC. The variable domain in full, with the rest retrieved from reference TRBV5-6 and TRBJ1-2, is DAGVTQSPTHLIKTRGQQVTLRCSPKSGHDTVSWYQQALGQGPQFIFQYYEEEERQRGNFPDRFSGHQFPNYSSELNVNALLLGDSALYLCASSGQGFNYGYTFGSGTRLTVV.

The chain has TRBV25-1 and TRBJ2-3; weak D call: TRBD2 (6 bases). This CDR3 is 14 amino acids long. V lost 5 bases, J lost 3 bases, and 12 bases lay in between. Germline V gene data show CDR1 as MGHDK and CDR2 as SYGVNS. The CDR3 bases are TGTGCCAGCAGTCCGGGAGTTTGGACAGATACGCAGTATTTT. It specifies CASSPGVWTDTQYF.

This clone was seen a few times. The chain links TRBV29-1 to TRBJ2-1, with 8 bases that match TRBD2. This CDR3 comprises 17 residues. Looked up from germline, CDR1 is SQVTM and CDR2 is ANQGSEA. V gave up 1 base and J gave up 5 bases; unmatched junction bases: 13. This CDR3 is CSVEAPPGGGLDNEQFF. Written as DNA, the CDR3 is TGCAGCGTTGAAGCTCCTCCGGGCGGGGGGCTAGACAATGAGCAGTTCTTC.

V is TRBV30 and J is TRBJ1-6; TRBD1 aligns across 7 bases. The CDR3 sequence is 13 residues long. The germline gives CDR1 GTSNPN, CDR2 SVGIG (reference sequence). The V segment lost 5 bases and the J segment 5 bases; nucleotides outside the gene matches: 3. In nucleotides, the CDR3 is TGTGCCTGGGCCACAGGGGATAATTCACCCCTCCACTTT. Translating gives CAWATGDNSPLHF.

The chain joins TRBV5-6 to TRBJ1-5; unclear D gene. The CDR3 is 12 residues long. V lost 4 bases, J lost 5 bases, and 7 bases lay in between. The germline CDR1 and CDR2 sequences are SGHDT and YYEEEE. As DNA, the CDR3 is TGTGCCAGCAGCCGGGTTGATCAGCCCCAGCATTTT. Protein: CASSRVDQPQHF.

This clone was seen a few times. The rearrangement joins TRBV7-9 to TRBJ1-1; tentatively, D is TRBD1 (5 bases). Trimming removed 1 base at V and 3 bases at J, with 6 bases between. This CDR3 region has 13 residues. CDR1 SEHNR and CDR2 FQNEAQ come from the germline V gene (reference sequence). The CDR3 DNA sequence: TGTGCCAGCAGCTTAGGAGGGGACACTGAAGCTTTCTTT. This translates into CASSLGGDTEAFF.